These 20 T cell receptor beta chains came from one sample sequenced in a study of response to subunit inactivated influenza vaccine. TCRdb reprocessed the RT-PCR reads via MiXCR and lists one record per CDR3 protein. The sample includes under 850,000 distinct CDR3 sequences, under 20% of them seen just once. The specimen was PBMCs from blood, collected more than 4 days after vaccination. These receptors originate from a man over 45 who received an inactivated influenza vaccine.

This clonotype was observed a handful of times. This chain connects TRBV6-5 to TRBJ1-2; D call uncertain. V was pared by 0 bases and J by 4 bases, with 12 bases between. The CDR3 is 15 residues long. Germline CDR1 MNHEY, CDR2 SVGAGI. This chain's CDR3 is CASSYSKIWFYGYTF. CDR3 in DNA: TGTGCCAGCAGTTACTCGAAGATTTGGTTCTATGGCTACACCTTC.

In DNA form, the CDR3 reads TGTGCCAGCAATCGACACCGCACAGATACGCAGTATTTT. This translates into CASNRHRTDTQYF. The genes are TRBV6-1 and TRBJ2-3, with D unclear. Germline-derived CDR1 and CDR2 are MNHNS and SASEGT. CDR3 size: 13 residues. Trimming left V 7 bases short and J 1 base short, with 9 bases between.

The DNA of the CDR3 is TGTGCCAGCAGTTATTTGGGGGGTGTCTACGAGCAGTACTTC. This codes for CASSYLGGVYEQYF. The genes are TRBV6-5 and TRBJ2-7; perhaps TRBD2 as D (6 bases). The germline V gene has CDR1 MNHEY and CDR2 SVGAGI. The CDR3 has 14 amino acids. The V and J ends lost 3 bases and 3 bases respectively, with 12 bases between them.

This clonotype was detected a few times. The chain joins TRBV6-5 to TRBJ2-7; D might be TRBD1 (7 bases). The V and J ends lost 0 bases and 4 bases respectively, with 16 bases between them. In germline, CDR1 is MNHEY, CDR2 SVGAGI. CDR3 length: 16 residues. CDR3 loop: CASSYSMEGASYEQYF. CDR3 sequence (DNA): TGTGCCAGCAGTTACTCGATGGAGGGGGCGAGTTACGAGCAGTACTTC.

This clonotype was counted only a few times. The V and J genes are TRBV29-1 and TRBJ2-7; 9 bases fit TRBD1. Trimming removed 5 bases from V and 0 bases from J; junction bases left unmatched: 5. The length of the CDR3 is 14 residues. Germline CDR1 SQVTM, CDR2 ANQGSEA. In nucleotides, the CDR3 is TGCAGCGTTTCCGGGACAGGGAGCTCCTACGAGCAGTACTTC. As protein: CSVSGTGSSYEQYF.

The chain has TRBV9 and TRBJ2-7, with 8 bases identical to TRBD2. This CDR3 region has 17 residues. V was pared by 6 bases and J by 3 bases, with 17 bases of the junction left unmatched. Germline V CDR1 and CDR2: SGDLS, YYNGEE. The CDR3: CASTGGDGASGFYEQYF. For the CDR3, the DNA is TGTGCCAGCACCGGCGGGGACGGGGCTAGCGGGTTCTACGAGCAGTACTTC.

This chain connects TRBV29-1 to TRBJ2-1; D gene ambiguous. CDR3 size: 11 residues. The V and J ends lost 4 bases and 6 bases respectively, with 7 bases between them. In germline, CDR1 is SQVTM, CDR2 ANQGSEA. The CDR3 loop is CSVAESNEQFF. The DNA of the CDR3 is TGCAGCGTTGCCGAGTCCAATGAGCAGTTCTTC.

A few counts support this clonotype. The germline gene is not matched at one end of the junction; a read error may be the cause. The chain uses TRBV20-1 and TRBJ2-7; D perhaps matches TRBD1 (7 bases). The CDR3 length is 13 residues. The germline V gene has CDR1 DFQATT and CDR2 SNEGSKA (reference sequence). In nucleotides, the CDR3 is TGCAGTGCTCGGCGGGACAGCAGCTACGCGCAGTACTTC. It encodes CSARRDSSYAQYF.

J is TRBJ2-5 and V is TRBV20-1, with D perhaps matching TRBD1 (5 bases). The CDR3 is made up of 14 amino acids. In germline, CDR1 is DFQATT, CDR2 SNEGSKA (reference sequence). V was clipped by 5 bases and J by 0 bases, with 13 bases between them. The CDR3 nucleotides are TGCAGTGCTCCTGGGGCGGTGCACCAAGAGACCCAGTACTTC. As protein: CSAPGAVHQETQYF.

The rearrangement uses TRBV20-1 and TRBJ2-6; D could derive from TRBD1 or TRBD2 (5 bases each). Germline CDR1 and CDR2: DFQATT and SNEGSKA (reference sequence). V was pared by 2 bases and J by 6 bases, with 23 bases between. CDR3 length equals 18 residues. In nucleotides, the CDR3 is TGCAGTGCTAGATCTCGAAGGGACGGAGGTTTTGAGGCCAACGTCCTGACTTTC. Translating gives CSARSRRDGGFEANVLTF.

This clonotype was seen at least ten times. The chain couples TRBV4-1 to TRBJ2-3, with 9 bases matching TRBD1. The CDR3 has 16 amino acids. Germline assignment: CDR1 MGHRA and CDR2 YSYEKL. The V and J ends lost 2 bases and 5 bases, in that order; junction bases with no gene match: 8. The CDR3 sequence: CASSQYPGQGRDTQYF. The CDR3 coding sequence is TGCGCCAGCAGCCAATATCCGGGACAGGGACGAGATACGCAGTATTTT.

The chain links TRBV29-1 to TRBJ2-7, with 9 bases lining up with TRBD1. V dropped 5 bases and J dropped 5; count of bases not matched to a gene: 16. The CDR3 sequence is 16 residues long. Germline CDR1 and CDR2: SQVTM and ANQGSEA. The CDR3 here is CSVFLGTGRRADEQYF. CDR3 coding DNA: TGCAGCGTTTTTCTAGGGACAGGGCGAAGGGCCGACGAGCAGTACTTC.

V is TRBV6-2 or TRBV6-3 and J is TRBJ2-3, with D perhaps matching TRBD1 or TRBD2 (5 bases each). With 2 bases removed from V and 5 bases from J, the gap between germline ends came to 11 bases. The germline V gene encodes CDR1 MNHEY and CDR2 SVGEGT. This CDR3 has 14 amino acids. The CDR3 DNA sequence: TGTGCCAGCAGTTACACCGGGACCAAAGATACGCAGTATTTT. Translation gives CASSYTGTKDTQYF.

Only a few counts were recorded for this clonotype. V gene TRBV7-9 combines with J gene TRBJ2-5, with 7 bases matching TRBD1. Germline V gives CDR1 SEHNR, CDR2 FQNEAQ (reference sequence). V lost 1 base to trimming and J lost 2 bases; unmatched junction nucleotides: 4. The CDR3 is 15 residues long. The CDR3 nucleotides read TGTGCCAGCAGCTTAGTTACAGGGGCACAAGAGACCCAGTACTTC. It is translated as CASSLVTGAQETQYF.

A few counts support this clonotype. V is TRBV7-2 and J is TRBJ2-3; a weak D match, TRBD2 (6 bases). V was shortened by 9 bases and J by 10 bases, with 20 bases between the two germline ends. The germline gives CDR1 SGHTA, CDR2 FQGNSA. This CDR3 has 13 residues. The CDR3 is CASYRTTGAPQYF. CDR3 nucleotide sequence: TGTGCCAGTTACAGAACAACGGGAGCCCCGCAGTATTTT.

The chain joins TRBV11-2 to TRBJ1-4; 7 positions agree with TRBD1. The CDR3 has 15 residues. Losses at the gene ends were 3 bases for V and 10 bases for J; bases not matched to a gene: 11. Germline loops: CDR1 SGHAT, CDR2 FQNNGV. The DNA for the CDR3 is TGTGCCAGCAGCTTGACTGACAGGGAGTCCGGAAAACTGTTTTTT. It codes for CASSLTDRESGKLFF.

This clonotype was seen ten or more times. The chain carries TRBV7-8 and TRBJ2-1; 14 bases line up with TRBD2. The ends lost 5 bases at V and 8 bases at J; junction bases unmatched: 8. The CDR3 covers 16 residues. CDR1 and CDR2 from the germline V gene are SGHVS and FQNEAQ. The CDR3 loop is CASSNPGTSGSHEQFF. The DNA for the CDR3 is TGTGCCAGCAGCAACCCCGGGACTAGCGGGAGTCATGAGCAGTTCTTC. The entire variable domain, with the rest obtained from reference TRBV7-8 and TRBJ2-1, is as follows: GAGVSQSPRYKVAKRGQDVALRCDPISGHVSLFWYQQALGQGPEFLTYFQNEAQLDKSGLPSDRFFAERPEGSVSTLKIQRTQQEDSAVYLCASSNPGTSGSHEQFFGPGTRLTVL.

This clonotype has only a few counts. The chain combines TRBV20-1 with TRBJ2-5, with TRBD1 identical over 10 bases. J gave up 2 bases and V 6 bases, and 9 bases lay outside the gene matches. This CDR3 spans 15 amino acids. Germline V CDR1 and CDR2: DFQATT, SNEGSKA (reference sequence). The CDR3 sequence is CSATRDRGHQETQYF. The CDR3 bases are TGCAGTGCAACTAGAGACAGGGGGCATCAAGAGACCCAGTACTTC.

This clonotype was seen a handful of times. V usage is TRBV3-1 and J usage is TRBJ2-7; D is unresolved. Trimming took off 3 bases at V and 3 bases at J, with 6 bases between the two ends. The CDR3 has 12 amino acids. Germline assignment: CDR1 LGHDT and CDR2 YNNKEL (reference sequence). CDR3 loop: CASSQSIYEQYF. The CDR3 DNA is TGTGCCAGCAGCCAGTCGATCTACGAGCAGTACTTC.

This clonotype was observed at least ten times. The V gene is TRBV12-3 or TRBV12-4, the J gene TRBJ1-4, with D hard to call. V shed 3 bases and J shed 7 bases, with 3 bases lying between them. There are 11 residues in the CDR3. CDR3 amino acids: CASSFGEKLFF. The CDR3 DNA follows: TGTGCCAGCAGTTTCGGTGAAAAACTGTTTTTT.